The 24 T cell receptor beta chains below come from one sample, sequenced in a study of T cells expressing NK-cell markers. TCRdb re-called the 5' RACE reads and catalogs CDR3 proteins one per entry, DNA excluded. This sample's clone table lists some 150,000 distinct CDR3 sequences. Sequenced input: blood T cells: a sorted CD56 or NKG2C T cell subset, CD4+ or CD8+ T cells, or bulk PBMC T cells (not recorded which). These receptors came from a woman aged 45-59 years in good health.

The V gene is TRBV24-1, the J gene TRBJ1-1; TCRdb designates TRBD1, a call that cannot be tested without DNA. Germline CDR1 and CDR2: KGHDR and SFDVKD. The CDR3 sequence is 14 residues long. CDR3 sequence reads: CATSGGRGLAEAFF.

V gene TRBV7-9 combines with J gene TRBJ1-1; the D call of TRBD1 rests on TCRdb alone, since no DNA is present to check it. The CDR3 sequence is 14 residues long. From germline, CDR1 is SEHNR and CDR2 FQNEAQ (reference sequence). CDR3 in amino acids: CASSSPGTRTEAFF.

The CDR3: CASSPSPGGGETQYF. This chain uses TRBV4-2 with TRBJ2-5; TCRdb's D call, TRBD1, is unchecked because there is no DNA. The CDR3 has 15 residues. The germline V gene encodes CDR1 LGHNA and CDR2 YNFKEQ.

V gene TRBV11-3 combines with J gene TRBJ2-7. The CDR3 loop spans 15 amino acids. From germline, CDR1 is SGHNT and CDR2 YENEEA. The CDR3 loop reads CASSIRTSGRQEQYF.

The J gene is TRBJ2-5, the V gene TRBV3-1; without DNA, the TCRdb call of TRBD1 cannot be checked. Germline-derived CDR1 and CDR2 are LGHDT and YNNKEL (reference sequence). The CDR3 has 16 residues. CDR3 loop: CASSPPGAVSQETQYF.

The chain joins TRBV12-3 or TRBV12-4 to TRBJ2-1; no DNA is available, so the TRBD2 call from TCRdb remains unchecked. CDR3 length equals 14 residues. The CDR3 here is CASTLRDLYREQFF.

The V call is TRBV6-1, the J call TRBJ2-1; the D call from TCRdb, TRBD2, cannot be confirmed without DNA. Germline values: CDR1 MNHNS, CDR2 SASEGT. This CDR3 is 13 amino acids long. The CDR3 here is CASGWTGSNEQFF.

This chain's CDR3 is CSVGQGGTEAFF. This chain links TRBV29-1 with TRBJ1-1; TCRdb lists TRBD1, though no DNA is available to test this call. The CDR3 covers 12 residues. Germline assignment: CDR1 SQVTM and CDR2 ANQGSEA.

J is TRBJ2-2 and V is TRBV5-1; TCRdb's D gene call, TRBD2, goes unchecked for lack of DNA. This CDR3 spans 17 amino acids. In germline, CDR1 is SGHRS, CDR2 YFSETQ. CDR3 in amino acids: CASSLTAAGVNTGELFF.

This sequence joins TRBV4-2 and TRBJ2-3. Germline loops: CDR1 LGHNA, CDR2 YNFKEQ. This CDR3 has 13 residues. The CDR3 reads CASSQGGVDTQYF.

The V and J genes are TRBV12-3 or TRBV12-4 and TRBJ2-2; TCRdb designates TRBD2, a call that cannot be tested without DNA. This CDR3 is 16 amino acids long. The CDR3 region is CASSLRLAGVNGELFF.

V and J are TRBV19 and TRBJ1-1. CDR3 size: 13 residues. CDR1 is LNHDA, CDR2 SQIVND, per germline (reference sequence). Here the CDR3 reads CATGLSMNTEAFF.

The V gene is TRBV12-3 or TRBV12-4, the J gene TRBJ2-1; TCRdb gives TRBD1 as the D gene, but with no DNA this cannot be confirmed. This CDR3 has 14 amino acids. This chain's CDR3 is CASSSGTGLNEQFF.

The CDR3 loop reads CASSSGGTGSPLHF. The genes are TRBV12-3 or TRBV12-4 and TRBJ1-6; TCRdb's D call, TRBD1, is unchecked because there is no DNA. CDR3 size: 14 residues.

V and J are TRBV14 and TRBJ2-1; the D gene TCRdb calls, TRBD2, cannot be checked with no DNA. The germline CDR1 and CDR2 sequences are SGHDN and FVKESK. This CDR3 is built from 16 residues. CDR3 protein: CASSQYPSGRANEQFF.

The CDR3 region is CASSLDGGGETQYF. The rearrangement joins TRBV7-8 to TRBJ2-5; lacking DNA, the TRBD2 call made by TCRdb goes unchecked. This CDR3 comprises 14 residues. Looked up from germline, CDR1 is SGHVS and CDR2 is FQNEAQ.

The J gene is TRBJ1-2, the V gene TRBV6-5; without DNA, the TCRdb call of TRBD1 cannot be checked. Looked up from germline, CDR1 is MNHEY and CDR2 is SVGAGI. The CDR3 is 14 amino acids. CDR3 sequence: CASSPGQALYGYTF.

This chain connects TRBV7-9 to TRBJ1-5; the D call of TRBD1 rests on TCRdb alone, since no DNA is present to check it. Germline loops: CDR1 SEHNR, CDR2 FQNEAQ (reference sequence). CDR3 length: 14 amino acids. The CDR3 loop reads CASSLGPGPQPQHF.

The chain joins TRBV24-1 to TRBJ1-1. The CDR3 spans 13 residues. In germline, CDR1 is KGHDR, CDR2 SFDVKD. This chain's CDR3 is CATSDSLNTEAFF.

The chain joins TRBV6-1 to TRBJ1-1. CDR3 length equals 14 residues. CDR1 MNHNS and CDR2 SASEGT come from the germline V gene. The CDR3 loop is CASSVGIGYTEAFF.

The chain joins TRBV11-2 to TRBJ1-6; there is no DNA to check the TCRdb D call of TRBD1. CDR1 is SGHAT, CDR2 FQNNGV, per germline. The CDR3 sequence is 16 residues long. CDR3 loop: CASSSTGRGNNSPLHF.

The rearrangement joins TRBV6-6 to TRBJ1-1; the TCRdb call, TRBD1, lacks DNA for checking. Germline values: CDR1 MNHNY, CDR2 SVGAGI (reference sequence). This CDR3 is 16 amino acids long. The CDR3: CASSYLPGHQNTEAFF.

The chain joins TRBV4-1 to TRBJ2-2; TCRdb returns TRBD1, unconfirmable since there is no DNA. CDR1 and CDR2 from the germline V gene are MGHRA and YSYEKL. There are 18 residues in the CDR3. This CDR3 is CASSQDSRLAGNTGELFF.

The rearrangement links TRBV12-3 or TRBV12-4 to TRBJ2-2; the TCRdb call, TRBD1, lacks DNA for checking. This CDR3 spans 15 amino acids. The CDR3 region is CASSLEGRGTGELFF.